The next 7 T cell receptor beta chains were all read from a single sample in a study of blood T cell repertoires in COVID-19. Here immunoSEQ multiplex PCR was the method, and the copy in TCRdb shows in-frame clones only, minus some. The sample lists around 200,000 clones; 88% were seen once. The material sequenced was peripheral blood. The receptors come from a man younger than 35 with active or convalescent COVID-19.

V and J are TRBV30 and TRBJ2-2; D not certain. Trimming shortened V by 0 bases and J by 4 bases, and 6 bases separated the two germline ends. The V gene's germline CDR1 is GTSNPN and CDR2 SVGIG (reference sequence). The CDR3 has 13 residues. The CDR3 region has the DNA TGTGCCTGGAGTGTACCGGGCACCGGGGAGCTGTTTTTT. As protein: CAWSVPGTGELFF.

The chain combines TRBV30 with TRBJ1-5; a possible D gene is TRBD1 (5 bases). The CDR3 is 13 amino acids. Germline values: CDR1 GTSNPN, CDR2 SVGIG (reference sequence). Trimming stripped 3 bases from V and 4 bases from J, with 10 bases between. The CDR3 is CAWRAPGNQPQHF. In DNA, the CDR3 is TGTGCCTGGAGGGCGCCAGGGAATCAGCCCCAGCATTTT. The full variable domain, rest sourced from reference TRBV30 and TRBJ1-5, is SQTIHQWPATLVQPVGSPLSLECTVEGTSNPNLYWYRQAAGRGLQLLFYSVGIGQISSEVPQNLSASRPQDRQFILSSKKLLLSDSGFYLCAWRAPGNQPQHFGDGTRLSIL.

The V and J genes are TRBV9 and TRBJ1-3; 7 nucleotides agree with TRBD1. The junction had 5 bases not matched to a gene; V was cut back by 0 bases and J by 2 bases. The germline V gene has CDR1 SGDLS and CDR2 YYNGEE. CDR3 length: 16 amino acids. The DNA for the CDR3 is TGTGCCAGCAGCGTAGTGAGCCAGGGGGCTGGAAACACCATATATTTT. Translated, it gives CASSVVSQGAGNTIYF.

The chain links TRBV19 to TRBJ1-6; 8 bases are a match to TRBD1. Trimming at V came to 5 bases and at J to 7 bases, leaving 4 bases not matched to a gene. Germline V gene sequence: CDR1 LNHDA, CDR2 SQIVND (reference sequence). The CDR3 is 14 residues long. CDR3 sequence (DNA): TGTGCCAGTAGTCAGACAGGGGTAAATTCACCCCTCCACTTT. This codes for CASSQTGVNSPLHF.

CDR3 DNA sequence: TGTGCCAGCAGGCAAGGGACAGGTGGCAAACTGAACACTGAAGCTTTCTTT. Residues: CASRQGTGGKLNTEAFF. The chain employs TRBV2 and TRBJ1-1; 8 bases are shared with TRBD1. There are 17 residues in the CDR3. Losses at the gene ends were 6 bases for V and 0 bases for J; bases not matched to a gene: 12. Germline V gene lookup returns CDR1 SNHLY and CDR2 FYNNEI.

The J gene is TRBJ2-1, the V gene TRBV19; no firm D call. V lost 3 bases and J lost 9, with 18 bases in between. Germline assignment: CDR1 LNHDA and CDR2 SQIVND (reference sequence). CDR3 size: 15 residues. The chain's CDR3 is CASSMGAFNRGEQFF. The CDR3, as DNA: TGTGCCAGTAGTATGGGTGCATTCAACCGCGGTGAGCAGTTCTTC.

This clone was observed a single time. The gene calls are TRBV7-3 and TRBJ2-7; 9 bases agree with TRBD1. V trimming: 5 bases; J trimming: 3 bases; junction bases outside the gene matches: 11. The CDR3 length is 16 residues. Per germline, CDR1 SGHTA and CDR2 FQGTGA. DNA for the CDR3: TGTGCCAGCAGCATAGCGGACAGGGGAATGATCTACGAGCAGTACTTC. Residues: CASSIADRGMIYEQYF. Supplemented by reference TRBV7-3 and TRBJ2-7, the full variable domain reads GAGVSQTPSNKVTEKGKYVELRCDPISGHTALYWYRQSLGQGPEFLIYFQGTGAADDSGLPNDRFFAVRPEGSVSTLKIQRTERGDSAVYLCASSIADRGMIYEQYFGPGTRLTVT.